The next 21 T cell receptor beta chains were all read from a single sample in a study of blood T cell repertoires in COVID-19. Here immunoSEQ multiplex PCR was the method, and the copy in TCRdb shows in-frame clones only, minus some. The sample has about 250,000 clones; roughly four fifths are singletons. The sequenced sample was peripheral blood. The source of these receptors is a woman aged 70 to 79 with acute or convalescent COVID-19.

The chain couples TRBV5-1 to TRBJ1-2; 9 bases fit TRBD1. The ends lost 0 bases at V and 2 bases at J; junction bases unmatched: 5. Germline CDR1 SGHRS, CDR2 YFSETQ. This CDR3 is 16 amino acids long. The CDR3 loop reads CASSLASGQGNYGYTF. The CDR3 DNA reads TGCGCCAGCAGCTTGGCCTCGGGACAGGGAAACTATGGCTACACCTTC.

The CDR3 reads CATQGDRGSAQYF. The CDR3 coding sequence is TGTGCCACTCAGGGGGACAGGGGGTCCGCGCAGTACTTC. The chain combines TRBV19 with TRBJ2-7, with TRBD1 matching 11 bases. The germline CDR1 and CDR2 sequences are LNHDA and SQIVND (reference sequence). This CDR3 contains 13 residues. The V segment lost 10 bases and the J segment 9 bases; nucleotides outside the gene matches: 11.

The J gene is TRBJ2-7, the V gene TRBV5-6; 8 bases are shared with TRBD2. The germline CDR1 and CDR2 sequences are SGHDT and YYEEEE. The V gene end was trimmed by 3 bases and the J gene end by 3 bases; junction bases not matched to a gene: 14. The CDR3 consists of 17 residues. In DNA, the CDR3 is TGTGCCAGCAGCTCAGCGGGGGTGAGGAACTCTTTCTACGAGCAGTACTTC. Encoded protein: CASSSAGVRNSFYEQYF. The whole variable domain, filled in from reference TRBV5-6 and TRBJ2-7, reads DAGVTQSPTHLIKTRGQQVTLRCSPKSGHDTVSWYQQALGQGPQFIFQYYEEEERQRGNFPDRFSGHQFPNYSSELNVNALLLGDSALYLCASSSAGVRNSFYEQYFGPGTRLTVT.

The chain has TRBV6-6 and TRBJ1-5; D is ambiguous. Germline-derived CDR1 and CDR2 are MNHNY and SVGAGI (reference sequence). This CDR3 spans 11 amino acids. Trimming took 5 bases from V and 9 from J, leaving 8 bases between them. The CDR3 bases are TGTGCCAGCAGTAAGCCGGGGCCCCAGCATTTT. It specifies CASSKPGPQHF.

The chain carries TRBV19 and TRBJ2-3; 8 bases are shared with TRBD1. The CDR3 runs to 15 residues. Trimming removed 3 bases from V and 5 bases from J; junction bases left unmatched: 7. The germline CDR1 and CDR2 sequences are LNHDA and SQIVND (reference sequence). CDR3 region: CASSISMTGVDTQYF. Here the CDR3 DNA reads TGTGCCAGTAGTATCTCCATGACAGGGGTAGATACGCAGTATTTT. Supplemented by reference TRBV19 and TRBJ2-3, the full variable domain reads DGGITQSPKYLFRKEGQNVTLSCEQNLNHDAMYWYRQDPGQGLRLIYYSQIVNDFQKGDIAEGYSVSREKKESFPLTVTSAQKNPTAFYLCASSISMTGVDTQYFGPGTRLTVL.

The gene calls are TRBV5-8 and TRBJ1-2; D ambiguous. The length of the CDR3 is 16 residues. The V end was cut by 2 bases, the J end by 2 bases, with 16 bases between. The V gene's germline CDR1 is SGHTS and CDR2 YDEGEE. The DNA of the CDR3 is TGTGCCAGCAGCTTTGTATCTCAGGCGTTAAACTATGGCTACACCTTC. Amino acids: CASSFVSQALNYGYTF.

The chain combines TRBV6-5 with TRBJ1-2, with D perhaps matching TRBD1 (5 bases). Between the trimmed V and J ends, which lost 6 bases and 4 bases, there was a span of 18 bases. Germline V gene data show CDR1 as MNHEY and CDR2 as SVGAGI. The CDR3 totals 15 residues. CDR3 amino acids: CASRSSGGVGYGYTF. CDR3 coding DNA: TGTGCCAGCAGATCTAGTGGAGGGGTAGGCTATGGCTACACCTTC.

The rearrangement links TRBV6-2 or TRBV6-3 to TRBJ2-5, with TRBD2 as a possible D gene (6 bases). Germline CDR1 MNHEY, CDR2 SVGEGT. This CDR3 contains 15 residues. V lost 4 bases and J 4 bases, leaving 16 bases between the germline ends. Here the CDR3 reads CASSSAALGGETQYF. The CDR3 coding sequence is TGTGCCAGCAGTTCAGCAGCTCTGGGAGGAGAGACCCAGTACTTC.

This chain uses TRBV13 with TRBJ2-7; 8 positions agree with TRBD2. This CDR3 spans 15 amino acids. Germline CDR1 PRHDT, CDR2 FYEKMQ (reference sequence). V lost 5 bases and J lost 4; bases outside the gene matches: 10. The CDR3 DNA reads TGTGCCAGCAGCCTATTTCGGGGGGGCAAGTACGAGCAGTACTTC. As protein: CASSLFRGGKYEQYF.

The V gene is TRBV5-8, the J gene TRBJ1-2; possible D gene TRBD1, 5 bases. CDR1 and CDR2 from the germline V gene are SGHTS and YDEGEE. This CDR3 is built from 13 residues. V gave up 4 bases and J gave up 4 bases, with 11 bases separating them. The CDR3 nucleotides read TGTGCCAGCAGCCCCCGCGGGGGCTATGGCTACACCTTC. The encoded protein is CASSPRGGYGYTF.

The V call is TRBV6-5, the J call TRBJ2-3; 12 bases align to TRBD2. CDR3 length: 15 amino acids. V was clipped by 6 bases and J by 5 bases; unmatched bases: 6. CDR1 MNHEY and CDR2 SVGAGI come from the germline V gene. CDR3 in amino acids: CASRRTSGAGDTQYF. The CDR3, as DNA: TGTGCCAGCAGGCGGACTAGCGGGGCGGGAGATACGCAGTATTTT.

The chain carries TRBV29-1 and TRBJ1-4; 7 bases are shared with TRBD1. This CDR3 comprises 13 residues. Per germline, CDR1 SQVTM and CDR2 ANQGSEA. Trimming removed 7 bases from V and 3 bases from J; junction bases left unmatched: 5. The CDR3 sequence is CSGTGVANEKLFF. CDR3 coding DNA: TGCAGCGGTACAGGGGTGGCTAATGAAAAACTGTTTTTT. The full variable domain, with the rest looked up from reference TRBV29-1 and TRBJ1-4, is SAVISQKPSRDICQRGTSLTIQCQVDSQVTMMFWYRQQPGQSLTLIATANQGSEATYESGFVIDKFPISRPNLTFSTLTVSNMSPEDSSIYLCSGTGVANEKLFFGSGTQLSVL.

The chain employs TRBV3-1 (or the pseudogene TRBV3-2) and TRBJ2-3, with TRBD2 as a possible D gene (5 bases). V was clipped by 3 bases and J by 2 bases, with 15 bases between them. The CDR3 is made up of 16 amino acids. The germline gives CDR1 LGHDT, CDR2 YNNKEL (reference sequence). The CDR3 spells CASSQPGSLHTDTQYF. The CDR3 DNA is TGTGCCAGCAGCCAGCCGGGGAGTCTCCACACAGATACGCAGTATTTT.

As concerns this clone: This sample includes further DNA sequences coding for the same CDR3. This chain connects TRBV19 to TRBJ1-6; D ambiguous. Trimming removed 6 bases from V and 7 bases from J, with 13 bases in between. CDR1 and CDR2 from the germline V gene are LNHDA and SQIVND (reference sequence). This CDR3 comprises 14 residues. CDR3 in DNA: TGTGCCAGTAGCTTGAGCGGGGAAAATTCACCCCTCCACTTT. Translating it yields CASSLSGENSPLHF.

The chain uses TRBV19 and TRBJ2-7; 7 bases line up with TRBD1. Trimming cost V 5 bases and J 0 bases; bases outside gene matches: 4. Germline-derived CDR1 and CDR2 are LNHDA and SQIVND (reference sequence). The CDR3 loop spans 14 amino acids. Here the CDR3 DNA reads TGTGCCAGTAGTCTCGGGACAGACTCCTACGAGCAGTACTTC. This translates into CASSLGTDSYEQYF.

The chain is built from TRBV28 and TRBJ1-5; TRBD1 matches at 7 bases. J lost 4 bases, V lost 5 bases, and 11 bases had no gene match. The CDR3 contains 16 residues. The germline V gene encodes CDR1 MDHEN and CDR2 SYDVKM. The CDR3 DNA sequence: TGTGCCAGCAGTATTTTCCCGACAGGGACAAATCAGCCCCAGCATTTT. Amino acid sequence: CASSIFPTGTNQPQHF.

CDR3 in amino acids: CASSRQNPNYGYTF. The CDR3 nucleotides are TGTGCCAGTAGTCGACAGAACCCCAACTATGGCTACACCTTC. The chain couples TRBV9 to TRBJ1-2; maybe TRBD1 (5 bases). The CDR3 contains 14 residues. Germline values: CDR1 SGDLS, CDR2 YYNGEE. V lost 8 bases and J lost 2, with 16 bases in between.

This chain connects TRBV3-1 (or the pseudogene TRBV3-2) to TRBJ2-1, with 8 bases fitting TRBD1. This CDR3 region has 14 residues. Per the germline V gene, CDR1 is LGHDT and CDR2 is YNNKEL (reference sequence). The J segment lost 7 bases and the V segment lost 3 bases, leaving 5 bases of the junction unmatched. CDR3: CASSQQGAQNEQFF. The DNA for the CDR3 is TGTGCCAGCAGCCAGCAGGGGGCGCAAAATGAGCAGTTCTTC.

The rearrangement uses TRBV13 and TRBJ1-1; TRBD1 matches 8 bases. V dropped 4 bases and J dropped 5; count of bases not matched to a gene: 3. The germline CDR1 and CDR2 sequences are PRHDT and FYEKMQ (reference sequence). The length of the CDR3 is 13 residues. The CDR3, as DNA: TGTGCCAGCAGCTCGCAGGGGGCAACTGAAGCTTTCTTT. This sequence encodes CASSSQGATEAFF.

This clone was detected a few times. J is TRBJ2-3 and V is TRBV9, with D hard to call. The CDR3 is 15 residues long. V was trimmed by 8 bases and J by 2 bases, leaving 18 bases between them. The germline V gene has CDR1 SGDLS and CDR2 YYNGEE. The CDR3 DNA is TGTGCCAGTTCCACCTTTGGCCAGGCCACAGATACGCAGTATTTT. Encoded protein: CASSTFGQATDTQYF.

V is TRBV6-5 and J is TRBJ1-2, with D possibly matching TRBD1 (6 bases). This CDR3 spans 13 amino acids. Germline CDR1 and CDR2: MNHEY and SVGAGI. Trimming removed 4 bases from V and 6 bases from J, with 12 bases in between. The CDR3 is CASSSLRTDGYTF. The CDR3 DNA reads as TGTGCCAGCAGTTCTCTTCGGACAGATGGCTACACCTTC.